This T cell receptor (beta chain) was identified during a study of CD8+CD57+ T cells in acquired aplastic anemia. Points from the study as a whole: No significant difference in CD8+ Simpson's diversity was found between patients and controls.

This clonotype came up a few times. Its antigen is still unknown. The authors sequenced patients whose flow cytometry had shown CD8+CD57+ cell expansion. Germline trimming cut 0 bases from V and 5 bases from J; bases unmatched to any gene: 9. The germline gives CDR1 ENHRY, CDR2 SYGVKD. The length of the CDR3 is 16 residues. Investigators profiled TCR beta VDJ and CDR3 from genomic DNA template. Each CDR3 protein gets one entry after TCRdb re-called the reads with MiXCR. The sample contains about 160,000 distinct CDR3 sequences, over 40% of which appear only once. V and J are TRBV10-3 and TRBJ1-1, with TRBD1 matching over 7 bases. This receptor was identified in a human donor with aplastic anemia. Sequencing was done on a sample of sorted CD4+, CD8+, or CD8+CD57+ T cells (not recorded which) from PBMCs. In DNA form, the CDR3 reads TGTGCCATCAGTGAGTCGGGGTTAGGGGGCGAGACTGAAGCTTTCTTT. This gives the protein CAISESGLGGETEAFF.